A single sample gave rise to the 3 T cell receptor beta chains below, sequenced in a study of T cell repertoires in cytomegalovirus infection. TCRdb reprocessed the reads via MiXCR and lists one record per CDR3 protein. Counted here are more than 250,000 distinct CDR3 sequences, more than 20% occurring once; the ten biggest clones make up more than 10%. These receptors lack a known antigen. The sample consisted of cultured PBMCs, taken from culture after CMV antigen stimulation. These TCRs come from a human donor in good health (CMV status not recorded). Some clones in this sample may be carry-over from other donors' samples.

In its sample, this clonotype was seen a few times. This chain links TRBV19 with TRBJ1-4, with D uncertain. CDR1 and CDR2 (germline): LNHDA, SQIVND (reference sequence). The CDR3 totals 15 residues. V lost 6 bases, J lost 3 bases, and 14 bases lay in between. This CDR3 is CASRIIGIANEKLFF. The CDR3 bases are TGTGCCAGTAGAATCATTGGGATAGCTAATGAAAAACTGTTTTTT.

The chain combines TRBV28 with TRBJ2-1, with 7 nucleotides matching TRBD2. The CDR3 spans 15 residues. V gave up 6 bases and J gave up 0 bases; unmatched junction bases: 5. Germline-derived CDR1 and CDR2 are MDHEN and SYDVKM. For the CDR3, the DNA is TGTGCCAGCAGGAAAGCGGGGCTCTCCTACAATGAGCAGTTCTTC. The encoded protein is CASRKAGLSYNEQFF.

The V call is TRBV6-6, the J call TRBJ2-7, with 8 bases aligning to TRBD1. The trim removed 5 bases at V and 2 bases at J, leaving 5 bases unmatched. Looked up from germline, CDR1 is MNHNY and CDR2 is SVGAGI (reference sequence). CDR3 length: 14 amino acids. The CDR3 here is CASSTHRGTYEQYV. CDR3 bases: TGTGCCAGCAGTACCCACAGGGGGACCTACGAGCAGTACGTC.